The T cell receptor (beta chain) under discussion was sequenced for a study of T cell responses to AZD1222 COVID-19 vaccine. Study-level results: At study baseline, merely five or six AZD1222 recipients were seropositive. The donor cohort was predominantly white British with a female majority, and clonal diversity may have been underestimated.

The V gene's germline CDR1 is MNHEY and CDR2 SVGAGI. Trimming took 4 bases from V and 6 from J, leaving 16 bases between them. This CDR3 comprises 14 residues. The method was immunoSEQ multiplex PCR; TCRdb's version includes in-frame clones alone and lacks a portion of them. This sample has roughly 170,000 clones, with roughly 87% found just once. This clone has just a few counts. The antigen is unknown. This chain links TRBV6-5 with TRBJ2-7, with a tentative D call TRBD2 (6 bases). This TCR came from an adult in good health. This sample comprised peripheral blood, obtained on day 0 of AZD1222 vaccination. The CDR3 DNA reads TGTGCCAGCAGTTCGGGATGGGGGACTCGCGAGCAGTACTTC. Protein product: CASSSGWGTREQYF.